One and the same sample provided the 2 T cell receptor beta chains below, sequenced in a study of response to subunit inactivated influenza vaccine. TCRdb analysed the RT-PCR reads with MiXCR anew, one entry per CDR3 protein. The data hold around 540,000 distinct CDR3 sequences, with around 11% observed a single time. Specimen: PBMCs from blood, collected on the day of vaccination. The receptor source for this set is a man over 45 who received an inactivated influenza vaccine.

This clonotype was recorded a few times. This chain connects TRBV7-2 to TRBJ1-4; tentatively, D is TRBD1 (6 bases). V was clipped by 1 base and J by 7 bases, with 13 bases between them. The CDR3 totals 15 residues. Germline V gene sequence: CDR1 SGHTA, CDR2 FQGNSA. The CDR3 DNA reads as TGTGCCAGCAGCTTAGACGACAGGTTCGGTGAAAAACTGTTTTTT. Its translation: CASSLDDRFGEKLFF.

The table lists this clonotype with many counts. Relative to the germline gene, one junction end is altered; a read error may explain this. The rearrangement links TRBV5-1 to TRBJ2-1, with a possible D match to TRBD2 (6 bases). The CDR3 totals 16 residues. Germline V gene lookup returns CDR1 SGHRS and CDR2 YFSETQ. CDR3 amino acids: CASSLGGGSSYNEQFF. The CDR3, as DNA: TGTGCCAGCAGCTTAGGTGGGGGGAGCTCCTACAATGAGCAGTTCTTC.